The T cell receptor (beta chain) described here comes from a study of T cells in Graves' hyperthyroidism and ophthalmopathy. This clonotype appeared a few times. The germline CDR1 and CDR2 sequences are SNHLY and FYNNEI. The CDR3 runs to 14 residues. V lost 0 bases to trimming and J lost 6 bases, with 12 bases between them. RNA transcripts provided the source from which TCR beta CDR3 regions were amplified. The TCR CDR3 was amplified in a first-round RT-PCR using the HTBI primer set. From the multiplex PCR reads, TCRdb called clonotypes with MiXCR, one entry per CDR3 protein. This sample has some 740,000 distinct CDR3 sequences, with about 14% found just once. More than 9.5 ml fresh peripheral blood yielded the PBMCs.

This sequence originates from a woman between 18 and 29 years old with Graves' hyperthyroidism. Sequencing was done on a sample of blood. The chain is built from TRBV2 and TRBJ2-7; TRBD1 is a possible D gene (6 bases). The CDR3 DNA is TGTGCCAGCAGTGAAGCGGGACAAGTTGGCGAGCAGTACTTC. Protein sequence: CASSEAGQVGEQYF.